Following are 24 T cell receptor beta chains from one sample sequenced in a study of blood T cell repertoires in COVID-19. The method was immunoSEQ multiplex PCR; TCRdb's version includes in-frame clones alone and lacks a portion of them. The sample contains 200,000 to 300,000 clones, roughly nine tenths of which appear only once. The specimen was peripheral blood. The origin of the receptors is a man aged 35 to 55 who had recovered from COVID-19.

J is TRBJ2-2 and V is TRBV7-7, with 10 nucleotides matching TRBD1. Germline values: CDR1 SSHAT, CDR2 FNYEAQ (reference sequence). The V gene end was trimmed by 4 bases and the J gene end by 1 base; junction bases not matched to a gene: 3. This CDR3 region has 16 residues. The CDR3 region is CASSSGTGVNTGELFF. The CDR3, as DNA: TGTGCCAGCAGCTCCGGGACAGGGGTGAACACCGGGGAGCTGTTTTTT.

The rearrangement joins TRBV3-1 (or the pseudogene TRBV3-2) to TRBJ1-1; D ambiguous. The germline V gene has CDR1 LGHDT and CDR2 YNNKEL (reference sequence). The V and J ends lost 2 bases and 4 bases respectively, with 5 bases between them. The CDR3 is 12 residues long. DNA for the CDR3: TGTGCCAGCAGCCAAACCGGCACTGAAGCTTTCTTT. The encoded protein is CASSQTGTEAFF.

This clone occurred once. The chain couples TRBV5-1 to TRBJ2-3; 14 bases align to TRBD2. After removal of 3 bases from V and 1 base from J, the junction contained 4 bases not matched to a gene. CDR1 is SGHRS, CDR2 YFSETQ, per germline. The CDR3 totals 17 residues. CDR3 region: CASSYGLAGGGTDTQYF. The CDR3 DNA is TGCGCCAGCAGCTACGGACTAGCGGGGGGTGGCACAGATACGCAGTATTTT. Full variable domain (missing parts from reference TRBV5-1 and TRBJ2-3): KAGVTQTPRYLIKTRGQQVTLSCSPISGHRSVSWYQQTPGQGLQFLFEYFSETQRNKGNFPGRFSGRQFSNSRSEMNVSTLELGDSALYLCASSYGLAGGGTDTQYFGPGTRLTVL.

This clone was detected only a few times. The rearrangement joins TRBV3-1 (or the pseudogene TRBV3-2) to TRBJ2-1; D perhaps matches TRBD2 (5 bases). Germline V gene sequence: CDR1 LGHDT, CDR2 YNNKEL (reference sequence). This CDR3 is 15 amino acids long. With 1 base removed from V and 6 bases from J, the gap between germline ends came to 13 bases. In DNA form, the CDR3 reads TGTGCCAGCAGCCAAGCTCGGGCTAGCCTCAATGAGCAGTTCTTC. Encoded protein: CASSQARASLNEQFF.

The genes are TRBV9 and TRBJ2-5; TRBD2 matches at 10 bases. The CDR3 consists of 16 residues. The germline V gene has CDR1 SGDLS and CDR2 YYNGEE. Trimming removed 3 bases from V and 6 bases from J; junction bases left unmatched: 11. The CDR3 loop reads CASSANKRGGLQTQYF. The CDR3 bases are TGTGCCAGCAGCGCCAACAAGCGGGGGGGCCTGCAGACCCAGTACTTC.

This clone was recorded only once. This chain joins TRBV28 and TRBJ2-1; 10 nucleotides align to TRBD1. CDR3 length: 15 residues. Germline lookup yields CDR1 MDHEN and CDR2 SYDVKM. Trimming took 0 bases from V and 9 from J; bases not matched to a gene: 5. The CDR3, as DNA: TGTGCCAGCAGTTTATGGGGACAGGGGCCGGGTGAGCAGTTCTTC. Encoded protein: CASSLWGQGPGEQFF.

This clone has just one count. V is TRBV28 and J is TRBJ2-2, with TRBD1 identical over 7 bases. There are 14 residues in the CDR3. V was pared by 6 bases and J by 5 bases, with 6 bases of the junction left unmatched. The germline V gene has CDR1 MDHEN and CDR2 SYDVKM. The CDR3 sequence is CASRHRGTTGELFF. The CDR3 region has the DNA TGTGCCAGCAGACACAGGGGAACGACCGGGGAGCTGTTTTTT.

The CDR3 sequence: CASSNRTNYGYTF. Here the CDR3 DNA reads TGTGCCAGTAGTAACAGGACTAACTATGGCTACACCTTC. The chain joins TRBV19 to TRBJ1-2; a weak D match, TRBD1 (5 bases). Germline V gene data show CDR1 as LNHDA and CDR2 as SQIVND (reference sequence). This CDR3 spans 13 amino acids. V was cut by 4 bases and J by 0 bases, with 6 bases left in between.

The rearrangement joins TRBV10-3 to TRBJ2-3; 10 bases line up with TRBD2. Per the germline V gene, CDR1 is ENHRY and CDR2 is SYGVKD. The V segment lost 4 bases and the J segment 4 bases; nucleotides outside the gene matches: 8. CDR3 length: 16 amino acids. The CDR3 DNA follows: TGTGCCATCAGTGTTGGGCTAGCGGGGGTGGCAGATACGCAGTATTTT. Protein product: CAISVGLAGVADTQYF.

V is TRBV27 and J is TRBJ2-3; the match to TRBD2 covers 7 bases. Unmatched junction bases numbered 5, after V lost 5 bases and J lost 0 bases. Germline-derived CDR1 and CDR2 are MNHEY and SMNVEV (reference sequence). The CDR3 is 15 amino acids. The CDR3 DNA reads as TGTGCCAGCAGTAGGGGAGGGGCTAGCACAGATACGCAGTATTTT. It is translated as CASSRGGASTDTQYF.

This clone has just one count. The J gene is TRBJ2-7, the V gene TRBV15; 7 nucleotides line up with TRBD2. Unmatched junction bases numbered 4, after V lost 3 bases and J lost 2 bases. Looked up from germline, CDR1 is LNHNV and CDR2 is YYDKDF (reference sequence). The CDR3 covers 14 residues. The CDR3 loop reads CATSSPGLPYEQYF. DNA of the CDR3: TGTGCCACCAGCAGTCCGGGACTACCCTACGAGCAGTACTTC.

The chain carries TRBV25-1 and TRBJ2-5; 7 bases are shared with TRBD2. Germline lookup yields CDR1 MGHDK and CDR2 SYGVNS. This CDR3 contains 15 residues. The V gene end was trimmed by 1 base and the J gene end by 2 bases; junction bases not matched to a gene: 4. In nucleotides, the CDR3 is TGTGCCAGCAGTGAATCAGCGGGGCCACAAGAGACCCAGTACTTC. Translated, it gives CASSESAGPQETQYF.

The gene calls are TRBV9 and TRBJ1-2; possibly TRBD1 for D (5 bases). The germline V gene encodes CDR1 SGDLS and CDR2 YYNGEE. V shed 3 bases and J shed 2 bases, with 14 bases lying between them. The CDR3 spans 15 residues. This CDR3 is CASSEWGVGNYGYTF. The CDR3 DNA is TGTGCCAGCAGCGAATGGGGGGTCGGCAACTATGGCTACACCTTC.

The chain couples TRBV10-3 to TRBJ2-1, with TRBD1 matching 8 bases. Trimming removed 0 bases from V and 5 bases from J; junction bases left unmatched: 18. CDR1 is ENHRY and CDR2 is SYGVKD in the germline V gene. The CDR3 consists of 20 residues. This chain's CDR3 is CAISESKAGGAWLPNNEQFF. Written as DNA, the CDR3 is TGTGCCATCAGTGAGTCGAAGGCAGGGGGCGCTTGGCTACCGAACAATGAGCAGTTCTTC.

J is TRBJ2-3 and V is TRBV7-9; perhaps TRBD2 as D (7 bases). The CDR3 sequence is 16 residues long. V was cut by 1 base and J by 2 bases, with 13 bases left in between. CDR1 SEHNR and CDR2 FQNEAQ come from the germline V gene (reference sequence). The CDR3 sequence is CASSLEGGGFTDTQYF. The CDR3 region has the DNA TGTGCCAGCAGCTTAGAAGGGGGGGGCTTCACAGATACGCAGTATTTT.

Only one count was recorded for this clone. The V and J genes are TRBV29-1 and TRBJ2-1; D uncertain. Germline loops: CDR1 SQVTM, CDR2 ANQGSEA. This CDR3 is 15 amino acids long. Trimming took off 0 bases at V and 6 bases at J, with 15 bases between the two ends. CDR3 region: CSVEDQFGLLNEQFF. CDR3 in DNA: TGCAGCGTTGAAGATCAGTTTGGGCTCCTCAATGAGCAGTTCTTC.

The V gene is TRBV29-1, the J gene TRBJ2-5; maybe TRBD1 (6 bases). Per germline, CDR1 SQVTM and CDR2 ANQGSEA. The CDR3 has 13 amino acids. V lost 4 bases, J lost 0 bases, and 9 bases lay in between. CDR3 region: CSVAHRDQETQYF. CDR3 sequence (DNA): TGCAGCGTTGCTCACAGGGACCAAGAGACCCAGTACTTC.

Here the CDR3 reads CASSEGDYGYTF. As DNA, the CDR3 is TGTGCCAGCAGCGAAGGGGACTATGGCTACACCTTC. V is TRBV7-9 and J is TRBJ1-2; a weak D match, TRBD1 (5 bases). The CDR3 loop spans 12 amino acids. The germline V gene has CDR1 SEHNR and CDR2 FQNEAQ (reference sequence). Trimming left V 5 bases short and J 3 bases short, with 7 bases between.

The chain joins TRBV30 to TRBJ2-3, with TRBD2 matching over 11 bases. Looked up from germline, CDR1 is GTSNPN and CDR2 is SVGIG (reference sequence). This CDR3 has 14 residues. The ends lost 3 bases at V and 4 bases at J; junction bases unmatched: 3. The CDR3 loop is CAWRLAGGPDTQYF. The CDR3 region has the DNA TGTGCCTGGAGGCTAGCGGGAGGCCCAGATACGCAGTATTTT.

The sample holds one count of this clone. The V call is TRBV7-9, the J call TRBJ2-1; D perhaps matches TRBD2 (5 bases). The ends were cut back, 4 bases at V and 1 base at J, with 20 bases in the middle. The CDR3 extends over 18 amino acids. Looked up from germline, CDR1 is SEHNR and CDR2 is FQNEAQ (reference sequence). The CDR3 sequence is CASSSTSTGVVSYNEQFF. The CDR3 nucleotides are TGTGCCAGCAGCTCCACATCCACCGGGGTTGTGTCCTACAATGAGCAGTTCTTC.

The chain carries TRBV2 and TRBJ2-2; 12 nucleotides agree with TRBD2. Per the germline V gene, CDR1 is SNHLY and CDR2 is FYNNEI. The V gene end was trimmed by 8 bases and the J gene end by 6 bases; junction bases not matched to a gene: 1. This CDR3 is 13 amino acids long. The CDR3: CASLAGGAGELFF. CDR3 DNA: TGTGCCAGCCTAGCGGGGGGGGCCGGGGAGCTGTTTTTT.

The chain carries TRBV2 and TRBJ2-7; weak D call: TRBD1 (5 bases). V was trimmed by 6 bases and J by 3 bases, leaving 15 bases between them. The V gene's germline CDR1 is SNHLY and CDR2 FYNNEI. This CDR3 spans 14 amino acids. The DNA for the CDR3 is TGTGCCAGCAGAGGGGCCTCAGGCCGCTACGAGCAGTACTTC. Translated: CASRGASGRYEQYF.

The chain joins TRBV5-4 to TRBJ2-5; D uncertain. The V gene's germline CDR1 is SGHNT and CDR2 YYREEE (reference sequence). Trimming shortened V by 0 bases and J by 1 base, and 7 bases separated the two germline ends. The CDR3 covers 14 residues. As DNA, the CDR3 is TGTGCCAGCAGCTTGGGTACGGGCCAAGAGACCCAGTACTTC. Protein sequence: CASSLGTGQETQYF. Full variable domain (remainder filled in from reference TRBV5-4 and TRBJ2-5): ETGVTQSPTHLIKTRGQQVTLRCSSQSGHNTVSWYQQALGQGPQFIFQYYREEENGRGNFPPRFSGLQFPNYSSELNVNALELDDSALYLCASSLGTGQETQYFGPGTRLLVL.

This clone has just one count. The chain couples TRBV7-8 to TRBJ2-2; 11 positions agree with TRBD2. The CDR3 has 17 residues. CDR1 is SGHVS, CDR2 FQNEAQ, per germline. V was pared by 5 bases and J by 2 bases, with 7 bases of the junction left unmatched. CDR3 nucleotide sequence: TGTGCCAGCAGCCAGGGACTAGCGGTAATCAACACCGGGGAGCTGTTTTTT. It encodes CASSQGLAVINTGELFF.